The clone carrying this T cell receptor beta chain has a handful of counts. Authors' analysis steps: Nucleated cell number was recorded as an estimate derived from reference gene primer amplification. TCRdb's table, derived via immunoSEQ multiplex PCR, lists solely in-frame clones and lacks some. V, J and clone size reflect that table, while D and trimming were determined from the DNA. The sample lists some 10,000 clones; approximately 88% were seen once. This entry belongs to a study of blood T cell repertoires in COVID-19. As for the study in general: PBMCs, B-cell-depleted T cells, or T cells were the source of the cDNA or gDNA that made up the material.

The specimen sequenced was peripheral blood. The clonotype comes from a woman in her sixties with active COVID-19.

The CDR3 is CASSLAGRADGYTF. DNA for the CDR3: TGTGCCAGCAGCTTAGCAGGCAGGGCCGACGGCTACACCTTC. The chain is built from TRBV7-9 and TRBJ1-2, with TRBD1 as a possible D gene (5 bases). Germline V gene sequence: CDR1 SEHNR, CDR2 FQNEAQ (reference sequence). CDR3 length equals 14 residues. V dropped 0 bases and J dropped 8 bases, with 13 bases sitting between them.